This T cell receptor beta chain was sequenced during a study of graft-versus-host responses after intestinal transplantation. Study at large: Transplantation in recipients was multivisceral, liver-intestinal, or isolated intestinal.

In the case of this clone: Its specificity is unknown.

The V gene's germline CDR1 is MNHEY and CDR2 SMNVEV (reference sequence). V gave up 5 bases and J gave up 3 bases; unmatched junction bases: 9. The CDR3 contains 15 residues. Sequenced by immunoSEQ multiplex PCR; TCRdb stores in-frame clones only, minus some. This table has under 95,000 clones, 89% appearing once. The sequenced sample was unstimulated CD8+ T cells sorted from spleen or lymph node cells, obtained before intestinal transplant. This TCR was sampled from a human donor who received an intestinal transplant. The J gene is TRBJ2-7, the V gene TRBV27, with 8 positions matching TRBD1. The CDR3 here is CASSPKGQALYEQYF. The CDR3 coding sequence is TGTGCCAGCAGTCCCAAGGGACAGGCCCTCTACGAGCAGTACTTC.